The clone carrying this T cell receptor beta chain was seen many times. What it binds is not known. This sample was included in a study of identical twins. Study results and caveats: An excess of low generation probability was shown by twin-shared out-of-frame alpha sequences. Among beta out-of-frame sequences, excess sharing between twins appeared weaker.

Template switching introduced a universal primer site, and the cDNA bore unique molecular identifiers. TCRdb redid the calling of the 5' RACE reads with MiXCR, one entry per CDR3 protein. The data contain fewer than 550,000 distinct CDR3 sequences, about 16% of them singletons. The V and J ends lost 5 bases and 1 base, in that order; junction bases with no gene match: 6. Germline assignment: CDR1 LGHDT and CDR2 YNNKEL (reference sequence). This CDR3 has 16 residues. These data were also filed under a second study, of yellow fever vaccine responses in identical twins. That work contributes: Reportedly, twins showed a vaccine T cell response that looked partly convergent and partly personalized.

Input material: CD4+ T cells sorted from blood. The sequence was collected from a young woman in good health. The chain joins TRBV3-1 to TRBJ2-3; 10 nucleotides match TRBD2. The CDR3 sequence: CASSKTLAGGTDTQYF. In DNA, the CDR3 is TGTGCCAGCAGCAAGACCCTAGCGGGGGGCACAGATACGCAGTATTTT.